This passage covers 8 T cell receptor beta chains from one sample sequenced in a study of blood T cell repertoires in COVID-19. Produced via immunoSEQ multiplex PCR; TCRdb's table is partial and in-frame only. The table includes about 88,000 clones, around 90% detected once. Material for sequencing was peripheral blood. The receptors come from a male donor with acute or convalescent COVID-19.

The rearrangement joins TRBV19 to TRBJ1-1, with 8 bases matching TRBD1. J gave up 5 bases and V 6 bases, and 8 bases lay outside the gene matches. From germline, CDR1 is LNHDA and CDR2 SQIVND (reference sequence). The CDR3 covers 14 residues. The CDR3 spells CASSRDRIGTEAFF. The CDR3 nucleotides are TGTGCCAGTAGCAGGGACAGGATTGGAACTGAAGCTTTCTTT. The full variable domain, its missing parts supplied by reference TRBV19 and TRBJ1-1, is DGGITQSPKYLFRKEGQNVTLSCEQNLNHDAMYWYRQDPGQGLRLIYYSQIVNDFQKGDIAEGYSVSREKKESFPLTVTSAQKNPTAFYLCASSRDRIGTEAFFGQGTRLTVV.

CDR3 sequence: CASSLEGQGPGTQYF. CDR3 DNA: TGTGCCAGCAGTTTGGAGGGACAGGGTCCGGGGACCCAGTACTTC. The chain has TRBV28 and TRBJ2-5, with 9 bases matching TRBD1. The ends lost 3 bases at V and 7 bases at J; junction bases unmatched: 9. Germline lookup yields CDR1 MDHEN and CDR2 SYDVKM. CDR3 length: 15 residues.

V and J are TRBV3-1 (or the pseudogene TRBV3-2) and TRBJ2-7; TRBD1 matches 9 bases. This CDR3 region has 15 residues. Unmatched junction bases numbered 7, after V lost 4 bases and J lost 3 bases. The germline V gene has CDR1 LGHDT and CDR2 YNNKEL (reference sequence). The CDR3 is CASSLSATGGYEQYF. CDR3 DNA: TGTGCCAGCAGCCTCTCTGCGACAGGGGGCTACGAGCAGTACTTC.

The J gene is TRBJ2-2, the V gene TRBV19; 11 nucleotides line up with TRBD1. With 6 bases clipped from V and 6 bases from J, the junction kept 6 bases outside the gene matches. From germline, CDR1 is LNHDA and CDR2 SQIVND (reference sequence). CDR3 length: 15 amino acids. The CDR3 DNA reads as TGTGCCAGTAGAAGGACAGGGGGCGGCCCCGGGGAGCTGTTTTTT. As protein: CASRRTGGGPGELFF.

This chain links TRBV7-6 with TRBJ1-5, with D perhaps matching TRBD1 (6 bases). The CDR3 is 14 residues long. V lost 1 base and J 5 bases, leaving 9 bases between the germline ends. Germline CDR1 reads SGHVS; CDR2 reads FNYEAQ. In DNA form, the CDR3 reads TGTGCCAGCAGCTTAGGGGCAGGGGATCAGCCCCAGCATTTT. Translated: CASSLGAGDQPQHF.

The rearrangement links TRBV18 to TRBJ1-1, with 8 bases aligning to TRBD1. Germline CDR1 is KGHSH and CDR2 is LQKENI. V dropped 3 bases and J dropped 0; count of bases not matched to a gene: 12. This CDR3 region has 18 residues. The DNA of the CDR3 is TGTGCCAGCTCACCCACAGGGGGAGCCGTCCCAATGAACACTGAAGCTTTCTTT. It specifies CASSPTGGAVPMNTEAFF.

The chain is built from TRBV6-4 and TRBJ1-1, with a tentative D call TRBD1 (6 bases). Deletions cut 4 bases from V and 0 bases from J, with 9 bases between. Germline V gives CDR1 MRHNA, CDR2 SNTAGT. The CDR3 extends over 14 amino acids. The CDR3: CASSVDRLNTEAFF. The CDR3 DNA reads TGTGCCAGCAGTGTAGACAGGCTGAACACTGAAGCTTTCTTT.

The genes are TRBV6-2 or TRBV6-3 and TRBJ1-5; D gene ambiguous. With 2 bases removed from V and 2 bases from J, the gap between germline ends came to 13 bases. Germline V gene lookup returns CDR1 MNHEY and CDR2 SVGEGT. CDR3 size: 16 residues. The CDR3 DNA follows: TGTGCCAGCAGTTACGCTGACTCCTGGCGCAATCAGCCCCAGCATTTT. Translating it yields CASSYADSWRNQPQHF.